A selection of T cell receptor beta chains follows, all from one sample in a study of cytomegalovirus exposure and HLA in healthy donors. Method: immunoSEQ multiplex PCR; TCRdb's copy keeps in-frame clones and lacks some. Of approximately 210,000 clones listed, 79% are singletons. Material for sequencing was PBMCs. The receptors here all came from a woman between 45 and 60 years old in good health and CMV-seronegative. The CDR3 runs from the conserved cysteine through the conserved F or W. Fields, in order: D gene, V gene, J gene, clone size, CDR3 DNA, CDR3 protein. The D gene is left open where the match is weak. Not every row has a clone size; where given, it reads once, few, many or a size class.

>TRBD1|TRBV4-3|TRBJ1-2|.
TGCGCCAGCAGCTACGGGACAGGCGGTTTCGAGGGGTATGGCTACACCTTC
CASSYGTGGFEGYGYTF
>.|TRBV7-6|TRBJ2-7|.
TGTGCCAGCAGCTTAGAGTTCGGCGAGCAGTACTTC
CASSLEFGEQYF
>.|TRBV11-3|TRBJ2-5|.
TGTGCCAGCAGCTCCGACAGCCAAGAGACCCAGTACTTC
CASSSDSQETQYF
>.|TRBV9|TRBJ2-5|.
TGTGCCAGCAGCGTAGTCCCACAGCAACAAGAGACCCAGTACTTC
CASSVVPQQQETQYF
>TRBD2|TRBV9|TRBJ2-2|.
TGTGCCAGCAGCGCCACCCCTAGCGGGGGGTACACCGGGGAGCTGTTTTTT
CASSATPSGGYTGELFF
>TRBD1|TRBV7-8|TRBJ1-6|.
TGTGCCAGCAGCCCCTCGACAGGGAGGAATTCACCCCTCCACTTT
CASSPSTGRNSPLHF
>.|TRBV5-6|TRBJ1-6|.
TGTGCCAGCAGCCCGAGTGGGAGAGGTTATAATTCACCCCTCCACTTT
CASSPSGRGYNSPLHF
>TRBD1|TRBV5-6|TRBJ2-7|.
TGTGCCAGCAGCTCAAACCTCATTTTTCGGGACAGACGGTACTTC
CASSSNLIFRDRRYF
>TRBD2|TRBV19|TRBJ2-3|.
TGTGCCAGTAGTCTCCGACTAGCGGGGAGCACAGATACGCAGTATTTT
CASSLRLAGSTDTQYF
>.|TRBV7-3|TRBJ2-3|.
TGTGCCAGCAGCTCGACAGTGGATACGCAGTATTTT
CASSSTVDTQYF
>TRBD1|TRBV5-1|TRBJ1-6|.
TGCGCCAGCTCTGGGACAGGGTCCAATTCACCCCTCCACTTT
CASSGTGSNSPLHF
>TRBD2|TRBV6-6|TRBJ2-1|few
TGTGCCAGCAGTTACGGGACTAGCTCCTACAATGAGCAGTTCTTC
CASSYGTSSYNEQFF
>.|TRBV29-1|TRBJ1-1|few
TGCAGCGTTGCAATTACAGGGCGGCGTATGAACACTGAAGCTTTCTTT
CSVAITGRRMNTEAFF
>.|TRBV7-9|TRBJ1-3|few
TGTGCCAGCAGCCGTAAACAGGGCCCCTCTGGAAACACCATATATTTT
CASSRKQGPSGNTIYF
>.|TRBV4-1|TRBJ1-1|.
TGCGCCAGCAGTGGGGAGGGACCGAACACTGAAGCTTTCTTT
CASSGEGPNTEAFF
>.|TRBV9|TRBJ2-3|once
TGTGCCAGCAGCGTAGGGCTAGCGAGAGATACGCAGTATTTT
CASSVGLARDTQYF
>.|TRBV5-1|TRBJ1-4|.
TGCGCCAGCAGCTTGGGTGGCAGTACTAATGAAAAACTGTTTTTT
CASSLGGSTNEKLFF
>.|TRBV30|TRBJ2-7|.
TGTGCCTGGAGTAGCGGGGTAGGGGGGTCCTACGAGCAGTACTTC
CAWSSGVGGSYEQYF
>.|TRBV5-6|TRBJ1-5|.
TGTGCCAGCAAACTTCGGGGGTTTGATCAGCCCCAGCATTTT
CASKLRGFDQPQHF
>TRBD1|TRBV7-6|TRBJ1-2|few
TGTGCCAGCAGCTACGGGACAGGGACTAACTATGGCTACACCTTC
CASSYGTGTNYGYTF
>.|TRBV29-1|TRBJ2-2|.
TGCAGCGTTGTCGCTATCGGGGAGCTGTTTTTT
CSVVAIGELFF
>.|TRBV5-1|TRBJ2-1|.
TGCGCCAGCAGCTTGGTATCCGGGAGCACATACAATGAGCAGTTCTTC
CASSLVSGSTYNEQFF
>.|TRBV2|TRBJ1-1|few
TGTGCCAGCAGTGGCACAGCGAACACTGAAGCTTTCTTT
CASSGTANTEAFF
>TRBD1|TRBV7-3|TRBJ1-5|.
TGTGCCAGCAGCGCAGGGGGAGGTCAGCCCCAGCATTTT
CASSAGGGQPQHF
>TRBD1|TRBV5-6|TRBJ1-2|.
TGTGCCAGCAGCTTGGCAGAGGGGACAGGTTTTTACGGCTACACCTTC
CASSLAEGTGFYGYTF
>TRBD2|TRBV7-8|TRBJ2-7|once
TGTGCCAGCAGCCCCGGACTAGCGGGAGGATACGAGCAGTACTTC
CASSPGLAGGYEQYF
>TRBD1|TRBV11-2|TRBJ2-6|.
TGTGCCAGCAGCCCTAGGGGGCGTGTAATAGCTGGGGCCAACGTCCTGACTTTC
CASSPRGRVIAGANVLTF
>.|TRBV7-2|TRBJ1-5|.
TGTGCCAGCAGCCCGTCATGGGGGGGCGGTAGCAATCAGCCCCAGCATTTT
CASSPSWGGGSNQPQHF
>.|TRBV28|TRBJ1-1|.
TGTGCCAGCAGTTTAAGAGGCACGGGAGCTTTCTTT
CASSLRGTGAFF
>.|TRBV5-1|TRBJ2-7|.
TGCGCCAGCAGCTCACTGGGAGCTCAGTACGAGCAGTACTTC
CASSSLGAQYEQYF
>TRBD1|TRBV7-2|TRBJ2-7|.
TGTGCCAGCAGCGGTAGACCCGGGACAGGGCTCGAGCAGTACTTC
CASSGRPGTGLEQYF
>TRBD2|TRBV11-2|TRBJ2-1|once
TGTGCCAGCAACCTAGGGCCACCGGGAGGTGAGCAGTTCTTC
CASNLGPPGGEQFF
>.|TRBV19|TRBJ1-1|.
TGTGCCAGTAGTATCATGAGGAACACTGAAGCTTTCTTT
CASSIMRNTEAFF
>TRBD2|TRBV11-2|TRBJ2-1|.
TGTGCCAGCAGCTTAGTTAGCGGGAGCCACAATGAGCAGTTCTTC
CASSLVSGSHNEQFF
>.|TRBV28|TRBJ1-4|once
TGTGCCAGCAGGGCTACAGGACGGGAAAAACTGTTTTTT
CASRATGREKLFF
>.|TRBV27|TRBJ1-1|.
TGTGCCAGCAGTTTATCGGGCAGGGCGGGAACTGAAGCTTTCTTT
CASSLSGRAGTEAFF
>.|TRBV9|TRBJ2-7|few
TGTGCCAGCAGCCCTCGGGGGAGCTACGAGCAGTACTTC
CASSPRGSYEQYF
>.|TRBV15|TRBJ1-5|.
TGTGCCACCAGCAGAGATTTTGGGGCAGGAATTCAGCCCCAGCATTTT
CATSRDFGAGIQPQHF
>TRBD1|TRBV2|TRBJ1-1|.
TGTGCCAGCAGTGAAAACCCATATGGACAGGGTGGGACTGAAGCTTTCTTT
CASSENPYGQGGTEAFF
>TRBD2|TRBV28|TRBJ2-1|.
TGTGCCAGCAGTCCCGAGACTAGCGGGAGTAATGAGCAGTTCTTC
CASSPETSGSNEQFF
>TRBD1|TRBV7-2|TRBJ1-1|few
TGTGCCAGCAGCCTAAACGGGGACAGGAACACTGAAGCTTTCTTT
CASSLNGDRNTEAFF
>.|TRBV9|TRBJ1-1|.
TGTGCCAGCATGGGGCAGCTGAACACTGAAGCTTTCTTT
CASMGQLNTEAFF
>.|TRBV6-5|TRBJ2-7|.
TGTGCCAGCAGTTCGACCGACTCCGAGCAGTACTTC
CASSSTDSEQYF
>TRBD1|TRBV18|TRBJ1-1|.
TGTGCCAGCTCAGCGGGACAGGGGGTCACTGAAGCTTTCTTT
CASSAGQGVTEAFF
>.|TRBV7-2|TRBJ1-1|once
TGTGCCAGCAGCCCTCAGGGTAATGGAGAAGCTTTCTTT
CASSPQGNGEAFF
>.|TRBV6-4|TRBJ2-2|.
TGTGCCAGCAGTGAAACCTGGACTAACACCGGGGAGCTGTTTTTT
CASSETWTNTGELFF
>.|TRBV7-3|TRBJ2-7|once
TGTGCCAGCAGCCCCTCCGGGATGGGCTACGAGCAGTACTTC
CASSPSGMGYEQYF
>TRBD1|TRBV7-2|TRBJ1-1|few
TGTGCCAGCAGCCAGGGACAGGGGGACACTGAAGCTTTCTTT
CASSQGQGDTEAFF
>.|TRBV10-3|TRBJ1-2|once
TGTGCCATCAGTGAGTCCCGCGGGGACTACACCTTC
CAISESRGDYTF
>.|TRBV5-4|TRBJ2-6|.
TGTGCCAGCAGCACGCCGGTGGGGCGGGACGGGGGCGTCCTGACTTTC
CASSTPVGRDGGVLTF